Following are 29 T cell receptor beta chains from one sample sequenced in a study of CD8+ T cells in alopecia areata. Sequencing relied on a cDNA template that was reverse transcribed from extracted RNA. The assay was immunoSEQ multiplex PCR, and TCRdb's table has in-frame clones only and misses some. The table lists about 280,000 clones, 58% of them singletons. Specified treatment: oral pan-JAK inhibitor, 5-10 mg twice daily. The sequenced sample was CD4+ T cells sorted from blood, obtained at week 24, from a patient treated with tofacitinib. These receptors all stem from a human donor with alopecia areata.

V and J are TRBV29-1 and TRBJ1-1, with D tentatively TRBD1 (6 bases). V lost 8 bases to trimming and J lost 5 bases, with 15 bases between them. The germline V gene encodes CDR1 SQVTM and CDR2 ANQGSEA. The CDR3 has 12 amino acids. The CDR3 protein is CSTEGTSTEAFF. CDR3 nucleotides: TGCAGCACGGAGGGGACATCGACTGAAGCTTTCTTT.

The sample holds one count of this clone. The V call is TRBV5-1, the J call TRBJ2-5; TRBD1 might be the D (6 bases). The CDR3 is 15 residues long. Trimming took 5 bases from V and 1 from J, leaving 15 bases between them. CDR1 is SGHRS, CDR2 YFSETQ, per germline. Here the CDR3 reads CASSPGQTFQETQYF. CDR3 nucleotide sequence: TGCGCCAGCAGTCCCGGACAGACCTTCCAAGAGACCCAGTACTTC.

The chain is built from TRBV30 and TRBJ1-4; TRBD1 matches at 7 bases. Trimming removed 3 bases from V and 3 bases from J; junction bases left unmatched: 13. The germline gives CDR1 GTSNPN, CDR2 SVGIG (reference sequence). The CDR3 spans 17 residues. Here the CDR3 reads CAWRAPTPGGANEKLFF. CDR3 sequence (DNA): TGTGCCTGGAGAGCACCCACCCCAGGGGGTGCTAATGAAAAACTGTTTTTT.

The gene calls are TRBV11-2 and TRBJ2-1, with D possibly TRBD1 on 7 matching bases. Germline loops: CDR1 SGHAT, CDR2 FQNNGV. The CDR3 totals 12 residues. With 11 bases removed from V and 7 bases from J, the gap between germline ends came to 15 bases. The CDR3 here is CAVGAGGNEQFF. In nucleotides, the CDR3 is TGTGCCGTAGGGGCAGGGGGGAATGAGCAGTTCTTC.

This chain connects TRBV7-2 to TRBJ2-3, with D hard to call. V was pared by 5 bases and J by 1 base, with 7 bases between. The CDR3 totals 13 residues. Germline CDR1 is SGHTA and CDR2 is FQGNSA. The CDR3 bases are TGTGCCAGCAGCGCGGATCGCACAGATACGCAGTATTTT. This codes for CASSADRTDTQYF.

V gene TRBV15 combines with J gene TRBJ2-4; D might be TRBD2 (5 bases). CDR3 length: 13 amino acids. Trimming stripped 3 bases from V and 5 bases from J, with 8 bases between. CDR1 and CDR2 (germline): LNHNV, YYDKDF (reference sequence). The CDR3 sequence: CATSRDSQNIQYF. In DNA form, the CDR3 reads TGTGCCACCAGCAGGGACTCGCAAAACATTCAGTACTTC.

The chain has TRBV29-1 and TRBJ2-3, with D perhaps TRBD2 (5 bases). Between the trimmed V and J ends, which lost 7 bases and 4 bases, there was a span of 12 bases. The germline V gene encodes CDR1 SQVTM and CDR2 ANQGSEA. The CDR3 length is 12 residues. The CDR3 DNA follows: TGCAGCGCCACTGACGGGGCAGATACGCAGTATTTT. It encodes CSATDGADTQYF.

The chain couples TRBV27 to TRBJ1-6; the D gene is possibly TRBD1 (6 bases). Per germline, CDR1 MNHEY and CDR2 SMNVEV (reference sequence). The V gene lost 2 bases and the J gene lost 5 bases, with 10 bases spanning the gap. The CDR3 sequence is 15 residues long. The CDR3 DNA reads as TGTGCCAGCAGTTTACGGGGGCCACATAATTCACCCCTCCACTTT. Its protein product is CASSLRGPHNSPLHF.

CDR3 amino acids: CASSPRQEKETQYF. In DNA form, the CDR3 reads TGTGCCAGCAGCCCACGACAGGAGAAAGAGACCCAGTACTTC. J is TRBJ2-5 and V is TRBV7-9, with D possibly matching TRBD1 (6 bases). V was cut by 5 bases and J by 3 bases, with 13 bases left in between. Germline V gives CDR1 SEHNR, CDR2 FQNEAQ (reference sequence). This CDR3 region has 14 residues.

The CDR3 DNA reads TGTGCCAGCATATGGGGACAGGGGGGTGAAGCTTTCTTT. Amino acids: CASIWGQGGEAFF. The chain couples TRBV2 to TRBJ1-1, with 11 nucleotides matching TRBD1. Germline CDR1 SNHLY, CDR2 FYNNEI. The CDR3 contains 13 residues. Trimming removed 7 bases from V and 7 bases from J; junction bases left unmatched: 5.

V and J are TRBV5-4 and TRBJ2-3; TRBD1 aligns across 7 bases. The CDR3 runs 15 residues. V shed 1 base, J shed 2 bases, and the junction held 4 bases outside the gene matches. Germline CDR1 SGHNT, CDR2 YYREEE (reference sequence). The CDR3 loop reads CASSLQTGVTDTQYF. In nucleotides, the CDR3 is TGTGCCAGCAGCTTGCAAACAGGGGTCACAGATACGCAGTATTTT. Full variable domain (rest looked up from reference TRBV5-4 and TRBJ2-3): ETGVTQSPTHLIKTRGQQVTLRCSSQSGHNTVSWYQQALGQGPQFIFQYYREEENGRGNFPPRFSGLQFPNYSSELNVNALELDDSALYLCASSLQTGVTDTQYFGPGTRLTVL.

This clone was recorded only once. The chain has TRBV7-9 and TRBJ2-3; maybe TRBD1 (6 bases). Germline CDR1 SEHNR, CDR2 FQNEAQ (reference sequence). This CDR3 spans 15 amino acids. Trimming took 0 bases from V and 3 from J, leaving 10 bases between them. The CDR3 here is CASSLAGRGTDTQYF. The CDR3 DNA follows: TGTGCCAGCAGCTTAGCCGGAAGGGGGACAGATACGCAGTATTTT.

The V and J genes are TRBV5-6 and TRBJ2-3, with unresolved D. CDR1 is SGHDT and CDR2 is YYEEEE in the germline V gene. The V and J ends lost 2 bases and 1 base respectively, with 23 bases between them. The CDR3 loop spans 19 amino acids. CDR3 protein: CASSLASRFLLHGTDTQYF. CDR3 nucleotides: TGTGCCAGCAGCTTAGCAAGCAGGTTCCTTTTACATGGCACAGATACGCAGTATTTT.

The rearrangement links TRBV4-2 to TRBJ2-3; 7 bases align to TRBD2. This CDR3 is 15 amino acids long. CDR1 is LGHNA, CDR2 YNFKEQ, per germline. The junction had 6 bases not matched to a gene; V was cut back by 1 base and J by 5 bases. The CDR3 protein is CASSQGRAGEDTQYF. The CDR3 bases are TGTGCCAGCAGCCAAGGTCGGGCGGGGGAAGATACGCAGTATTTT.

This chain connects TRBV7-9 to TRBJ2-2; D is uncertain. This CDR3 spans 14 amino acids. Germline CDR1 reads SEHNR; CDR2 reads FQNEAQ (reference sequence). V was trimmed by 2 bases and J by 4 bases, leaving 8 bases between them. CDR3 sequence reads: CASSLFEATGELFF. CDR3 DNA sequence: TGTGCCAGCAGCTTATTTGAAGCCACCGGGGAGCTGTTTTTT.

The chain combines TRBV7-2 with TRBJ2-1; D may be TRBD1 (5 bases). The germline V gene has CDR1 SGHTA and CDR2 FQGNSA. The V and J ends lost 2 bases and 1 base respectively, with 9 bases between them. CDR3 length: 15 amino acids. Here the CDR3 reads CASSLWQGSYNEQFF. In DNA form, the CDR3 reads TGTGCCAGCAGCTTATGGCAGGGTTCCTACAATGAGCAGTTCTTC.

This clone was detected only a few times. In DNA form, the CDR3 reads TGCGCCAGCAGCTTGGAGCTTACAGGGGGAAGTTCACCCCTCCACTTT. Amino acid sequence: CASSLELTGGSSPLHF. The chain links TRBV5-1 to TRBJ1-6; 8 positions match TRBD1. Germline V gives CDR1 SGHRS, CDR2 YFSETQ. The V gene end was trimmed by 0 bases and the J gene end by 9 bases; junction bases not matched to a gene: 8. The CDR3 loop spans 16 amino acids.

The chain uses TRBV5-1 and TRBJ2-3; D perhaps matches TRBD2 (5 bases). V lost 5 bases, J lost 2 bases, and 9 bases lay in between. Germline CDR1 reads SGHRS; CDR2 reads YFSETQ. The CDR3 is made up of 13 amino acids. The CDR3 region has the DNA TGCGCCAGCAGAGCGGACGCCACAGATACGCAGTATTTT. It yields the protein CASRADATDTQYF.

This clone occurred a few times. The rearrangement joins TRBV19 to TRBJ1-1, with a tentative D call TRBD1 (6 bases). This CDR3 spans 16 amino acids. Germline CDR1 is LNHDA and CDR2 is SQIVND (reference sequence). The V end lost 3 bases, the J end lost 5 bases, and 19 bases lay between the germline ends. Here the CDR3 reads CASSMGLQGLRTEAFF. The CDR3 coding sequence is TGTGCCAGTAGTATGGGCCTACAGGGTCTACGTACTGAAGCTTTCTTT.

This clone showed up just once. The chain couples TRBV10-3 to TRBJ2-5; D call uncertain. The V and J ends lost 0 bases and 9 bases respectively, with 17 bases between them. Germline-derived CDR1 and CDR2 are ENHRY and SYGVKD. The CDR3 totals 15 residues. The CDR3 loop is CAISESIFSGAAQYF. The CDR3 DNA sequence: TGTGCCATCAGTGAGTCCATCTTTTCCGGCGCGGCCCAGTACTTC.

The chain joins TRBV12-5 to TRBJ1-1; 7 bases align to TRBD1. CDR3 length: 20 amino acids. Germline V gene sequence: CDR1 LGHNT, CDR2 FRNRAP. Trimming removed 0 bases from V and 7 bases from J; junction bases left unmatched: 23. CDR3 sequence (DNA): TGTGCTAGTGGTTTGGTCTTAAGACCACTCCCCCGCGGGACAGAAGTTGAAGCTTTCTTT. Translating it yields CASGLVLRPLPRGTEVEAFF. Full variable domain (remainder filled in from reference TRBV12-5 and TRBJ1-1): DARVTQTPRHKVTEMGQEVTMRCQPILGHNTVFWYRQTMMQGLELLAYFRNRAPLDDSGMPKDRFSAEMPDATLATLKIQPSEPRDSAVYFCASGLVLRPLPRGTEVEAFFGQGTRLTVV.

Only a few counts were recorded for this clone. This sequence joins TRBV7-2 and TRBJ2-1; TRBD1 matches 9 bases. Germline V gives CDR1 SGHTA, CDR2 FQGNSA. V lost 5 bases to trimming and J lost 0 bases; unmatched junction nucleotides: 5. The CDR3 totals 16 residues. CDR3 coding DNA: TGTGCCAGCAGCCCGACAGGGGGTAGCTCCTACAATGAGCAGTTCTTC. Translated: CASSPTGGSSYNEQFF.

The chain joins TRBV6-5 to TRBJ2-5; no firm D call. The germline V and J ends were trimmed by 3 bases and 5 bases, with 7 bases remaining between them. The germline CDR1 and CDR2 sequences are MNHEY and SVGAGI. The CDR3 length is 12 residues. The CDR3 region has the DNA TGTGCCAGCAGTTATGGGCAGGAGACCCAGTACTTC. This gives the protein CASSYGQETQYF.

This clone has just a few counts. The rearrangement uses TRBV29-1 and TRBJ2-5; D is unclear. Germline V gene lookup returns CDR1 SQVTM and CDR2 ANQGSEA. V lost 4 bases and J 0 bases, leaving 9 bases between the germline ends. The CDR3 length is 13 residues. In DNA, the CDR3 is TGCAGCGTTGCGGGCCGGCACCAAGAGACCCAGTACTTC. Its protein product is CSVAGRHQETQYF.

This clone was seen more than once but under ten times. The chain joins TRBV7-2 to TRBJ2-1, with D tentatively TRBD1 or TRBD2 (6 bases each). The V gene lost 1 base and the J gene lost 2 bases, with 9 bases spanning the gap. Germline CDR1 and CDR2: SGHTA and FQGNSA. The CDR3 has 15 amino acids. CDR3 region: CASSLVGGPYNEQFF. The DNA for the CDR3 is TGTGCCAGCAGCTTAGTAGGGGGGCCCTACAATGAGCAGTTCTTC.

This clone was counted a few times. CDR3 bases: TGTGCCAGCAGTGGACTAGCGGGGGGGACCAAAAACATTCAGTACTTC. Its translation is CASSGLAGGTKNIQYF. The chain is built from TRBV4-2 and TRBJ2-4; the match to TRBD2 covers 15 bases. CDR3 size: 16 residues. Germline V CDR1 and CDR2: LGHNA, YNFKEQ. V lost 6 bases and J lost 2; bases outside the gene matches: 2.

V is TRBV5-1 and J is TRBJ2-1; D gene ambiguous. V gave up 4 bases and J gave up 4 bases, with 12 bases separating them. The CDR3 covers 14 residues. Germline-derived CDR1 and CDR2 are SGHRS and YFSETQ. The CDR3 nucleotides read TGCGCCAGCAGCAGAACGCAAGTATACAATGAGCAGTTCTTC. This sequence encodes CASSRTQVYNEQFF.

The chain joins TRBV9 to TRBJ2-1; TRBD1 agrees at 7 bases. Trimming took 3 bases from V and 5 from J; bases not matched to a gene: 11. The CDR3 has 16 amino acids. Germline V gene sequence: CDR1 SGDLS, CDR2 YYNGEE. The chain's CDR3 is CASSGLDRATNNEQFF. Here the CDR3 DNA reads TGTGCCAGCAGCGGGTTAGACAGGGCTACCAACAATGAGCAGTTCTTC.

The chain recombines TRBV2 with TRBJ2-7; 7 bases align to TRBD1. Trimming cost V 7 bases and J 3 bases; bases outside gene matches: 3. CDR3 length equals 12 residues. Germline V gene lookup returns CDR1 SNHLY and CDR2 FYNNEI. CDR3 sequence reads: CASTDRDYEQYF. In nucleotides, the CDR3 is TGTGCCAGCACCGACAGGGACTACGAGCAGTACTTC.